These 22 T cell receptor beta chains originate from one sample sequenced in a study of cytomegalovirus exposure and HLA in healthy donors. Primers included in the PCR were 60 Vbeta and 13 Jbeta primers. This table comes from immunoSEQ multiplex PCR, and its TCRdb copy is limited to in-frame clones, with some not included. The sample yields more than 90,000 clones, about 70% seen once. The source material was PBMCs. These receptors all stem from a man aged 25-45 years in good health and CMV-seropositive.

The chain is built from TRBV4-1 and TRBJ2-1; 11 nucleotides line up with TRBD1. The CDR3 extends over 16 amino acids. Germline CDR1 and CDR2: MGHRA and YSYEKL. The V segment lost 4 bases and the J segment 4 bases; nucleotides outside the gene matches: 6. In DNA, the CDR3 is TGCGCCAGCAGCCCTGACCGGGACAGGGGGTACAATGAGCAGTTCTTC. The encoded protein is CASSPDRDRGYNEQFF.

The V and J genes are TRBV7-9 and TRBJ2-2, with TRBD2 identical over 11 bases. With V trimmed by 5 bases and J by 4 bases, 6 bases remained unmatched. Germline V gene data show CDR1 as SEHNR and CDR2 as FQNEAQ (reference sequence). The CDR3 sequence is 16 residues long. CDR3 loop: CASSQPGLAVTGELFF. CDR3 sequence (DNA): TGTGCCAGCAGCCAACCGGGACTAGCGGTCACCGGGGAGCTGTTTTTT.

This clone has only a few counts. The CDR3 bases are TGTGCCTCAGCCTTGGGGGCATCCACTGAAGCTTTCTTT. Translating gives CASALGASTEAFF. V and J are TRBV30 and TRBJ1-1, with a possible D match to TRBD1 (6 bases). Deletions cut 7 bases from V and 4 bases from J, with 16 bases between. Germline V gene sequence: CDR1 GTSNPN, CDR2 SVGIG (reference sequence). This CDR3 is built from 13 residues.

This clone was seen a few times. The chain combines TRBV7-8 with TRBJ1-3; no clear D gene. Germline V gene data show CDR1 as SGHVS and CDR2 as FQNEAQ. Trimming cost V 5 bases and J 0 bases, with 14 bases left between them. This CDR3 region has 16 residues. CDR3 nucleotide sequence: TGTGCCAGCAGCCCGATTCCGAGGGTCTCTGGAAACACCATATATTTT. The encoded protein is CASSPIPRVSGNTIYF.

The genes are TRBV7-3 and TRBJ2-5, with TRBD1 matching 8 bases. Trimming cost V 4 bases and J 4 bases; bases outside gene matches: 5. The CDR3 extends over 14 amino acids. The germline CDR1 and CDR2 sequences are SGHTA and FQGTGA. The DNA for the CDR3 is TGTGCCAGCAGCTCTCAGGGGGCGGGAGAGACCCAGTACTTC. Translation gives CASSSQGAGETQYF.

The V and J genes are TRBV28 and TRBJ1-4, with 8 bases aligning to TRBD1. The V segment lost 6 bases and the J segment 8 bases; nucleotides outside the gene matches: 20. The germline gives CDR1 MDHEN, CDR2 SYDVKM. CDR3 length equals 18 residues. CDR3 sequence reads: CASSSLWTSDREREKLFF. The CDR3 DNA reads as TGTGCCAGCAGCTCCCTCTGGACCTCGGACAGGGAAAGGGAAAAACTGTTTTTT.

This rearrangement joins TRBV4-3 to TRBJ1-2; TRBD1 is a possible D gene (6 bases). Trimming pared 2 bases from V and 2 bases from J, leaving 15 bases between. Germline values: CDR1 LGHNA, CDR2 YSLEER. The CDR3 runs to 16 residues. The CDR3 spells CASSQMDRGANYGYTF. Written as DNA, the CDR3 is TGCGCCAGCAGCCAAATGGACAGAGGGGCAAACTATGGCTACACCTTC.

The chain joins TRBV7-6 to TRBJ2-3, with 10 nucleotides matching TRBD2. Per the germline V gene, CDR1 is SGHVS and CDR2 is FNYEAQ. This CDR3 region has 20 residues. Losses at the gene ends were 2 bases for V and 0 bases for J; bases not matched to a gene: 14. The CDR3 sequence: CASSLQTAGGPIVSTDTQYF. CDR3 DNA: TGTGCCAGCAGCTTACAAACAGCGGGAGGGCCCATTGTCAGCACAGATACGCAGTATTTT.

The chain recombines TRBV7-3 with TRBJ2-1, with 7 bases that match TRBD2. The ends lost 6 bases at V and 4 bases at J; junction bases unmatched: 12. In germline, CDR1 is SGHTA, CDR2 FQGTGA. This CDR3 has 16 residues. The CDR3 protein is CASSVSGTIQYNEQFF. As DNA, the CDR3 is TGTGCCAGCAGTGTATCCGGGACTATACAATACAATGAGCAGTTCTTC.

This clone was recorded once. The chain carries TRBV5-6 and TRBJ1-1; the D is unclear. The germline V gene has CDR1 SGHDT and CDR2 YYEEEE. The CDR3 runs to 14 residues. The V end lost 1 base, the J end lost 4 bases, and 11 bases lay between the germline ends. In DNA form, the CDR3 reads TGTGCCAGCAGCTTGCGGGGTATCAGCACTGAAGCTTTCTTT. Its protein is CASSLRGISTEAFF.

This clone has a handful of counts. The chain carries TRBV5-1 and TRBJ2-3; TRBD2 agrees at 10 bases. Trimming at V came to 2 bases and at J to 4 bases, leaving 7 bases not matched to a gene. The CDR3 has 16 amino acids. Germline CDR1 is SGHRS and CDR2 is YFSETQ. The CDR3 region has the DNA TGCGCCAGCAGCTTCCGGTCTAGCGGGAGCCCAGATACGCAGTATTTT. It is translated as CASSFRSSGSPDTQYF.

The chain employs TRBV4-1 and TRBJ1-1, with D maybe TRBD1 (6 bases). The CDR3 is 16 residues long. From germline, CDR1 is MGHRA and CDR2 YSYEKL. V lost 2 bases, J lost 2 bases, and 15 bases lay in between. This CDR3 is CASSQNGQRANTEAFF. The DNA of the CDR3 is TGCGCCAGCAGCCAAAACGGACAGAGAGCTAACACTGAAGCTTTCTTT.

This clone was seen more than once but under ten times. The chain's CDR3 is CASSQPRGTKSRGELFF. CDR3 DNA: TGTGCCAGTAGCCAGCCCCGAGGGACAAAATCTCGCGGGGAGCTGTTTTTT. The chain has TRBV19 and TRBJ2-2; tentative D call: TRBD1 (6 bases). The V end lost 6 bases, the J end lost 7 bases, and 24 bases lay between the germline ends. The germline V gene has CDR1 LNHDA and CDR2 SQIVND (reference sequence). The CDR3 is 17 amino acids.

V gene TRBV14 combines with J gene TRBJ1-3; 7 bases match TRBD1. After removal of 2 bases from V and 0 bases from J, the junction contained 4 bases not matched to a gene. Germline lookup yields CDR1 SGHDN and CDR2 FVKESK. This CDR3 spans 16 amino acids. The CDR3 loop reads CASSQSDRVSGNTIYF. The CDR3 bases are TGTGCCAGCAGCCAATCCGACAGGGTCTCTGGAAACACCATATATTTT. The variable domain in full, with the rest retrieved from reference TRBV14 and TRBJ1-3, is EAGVTQFPSHSVIEKGQTVTLRCDPISGHDNLYWYRRVMGKEIKFLLHFVKESKQDESGMPNNRFLAERTGGTYSTLKVQPAELEDSGVYFCASSQSDRVSGNTIYFGEGSWLTVV.

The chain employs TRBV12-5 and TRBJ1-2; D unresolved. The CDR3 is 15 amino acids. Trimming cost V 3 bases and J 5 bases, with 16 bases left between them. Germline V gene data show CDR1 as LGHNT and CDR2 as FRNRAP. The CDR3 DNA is TGTGCTAGTGGTTTCCCCACGTCTAGTAGGTATGGCTACACCTTC. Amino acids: CASGFPTSSRYGYTF. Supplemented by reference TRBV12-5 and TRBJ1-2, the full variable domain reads DARVTQTPRHKVTEMGQEVTMRCQPILGHNTVFWYRQTMMQGLELLAYFRNRAPLDDSGMPKDRFSAEMPDATLATLKIQPSEPRDSAVYFCASGFPTSSRYGYTFGSGTRLTVV.

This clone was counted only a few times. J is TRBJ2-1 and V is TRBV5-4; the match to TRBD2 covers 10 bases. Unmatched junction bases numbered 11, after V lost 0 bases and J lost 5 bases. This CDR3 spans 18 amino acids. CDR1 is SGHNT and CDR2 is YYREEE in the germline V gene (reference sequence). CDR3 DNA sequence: TGTGCCAGCAGCTTGGCAATCATAGCGGGGGGCCGACACAATGAGCAGTTCTTC. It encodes CASSLAIIAGGRHNEQFF. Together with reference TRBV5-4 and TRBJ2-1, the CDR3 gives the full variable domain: ETGVTQSPTHLIKTRGQQVTLRCSSQSGHNTVSWYQQALGQGPQFIFQYYREEENGRGNFPPRFSGLQFPNYSSELNVNALELDDSALYLCASSLAIIAGGRHNEQFFGPGTRLTVL.

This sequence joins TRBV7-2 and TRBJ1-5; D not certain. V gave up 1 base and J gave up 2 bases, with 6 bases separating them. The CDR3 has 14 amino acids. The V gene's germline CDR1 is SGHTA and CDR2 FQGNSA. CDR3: CASSLGGGNQPQHF. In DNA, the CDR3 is TGTGCCAGCAGCTTAGGAGGAGGCAATCAGCCCCAGCATTTT. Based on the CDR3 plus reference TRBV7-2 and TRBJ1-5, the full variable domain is GAGVSQSPSNKVTEKGKDVELRCDPISGHTALYWYRQSLGQGLEFLIYFQGNSAPDKSGLPSDRFSAERTGGSVSTLTIQRTQQEDSAVYLCASSLGGGNQPQHFGDGTRLSIL.

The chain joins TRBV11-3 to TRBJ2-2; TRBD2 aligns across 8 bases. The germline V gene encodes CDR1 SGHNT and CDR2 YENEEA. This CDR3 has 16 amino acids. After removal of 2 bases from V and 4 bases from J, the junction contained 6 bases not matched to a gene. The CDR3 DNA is TGTGCCAGCAGCTTATTAGCGGGAACGGCCACCGGGGAGCTGTTTTTT. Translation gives CASSLLAGTATGELFF.

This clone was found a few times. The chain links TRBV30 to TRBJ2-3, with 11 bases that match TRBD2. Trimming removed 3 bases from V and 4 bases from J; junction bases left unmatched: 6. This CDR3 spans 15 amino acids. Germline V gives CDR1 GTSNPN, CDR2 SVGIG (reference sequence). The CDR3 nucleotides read TGTGCCTGGAGCCCGACTAGCGGGGCTGCAGATACGCAGTATTTT. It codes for CAWSPTSGAADTQYF.

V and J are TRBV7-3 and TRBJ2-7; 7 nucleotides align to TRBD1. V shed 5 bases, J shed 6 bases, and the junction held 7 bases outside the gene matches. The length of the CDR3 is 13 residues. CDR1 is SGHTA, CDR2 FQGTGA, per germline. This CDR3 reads CASSKGTVGEQYF. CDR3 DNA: TGTGCCAGCAGCAAAGGGACAGTTGGCGAGCAGTACTTC.

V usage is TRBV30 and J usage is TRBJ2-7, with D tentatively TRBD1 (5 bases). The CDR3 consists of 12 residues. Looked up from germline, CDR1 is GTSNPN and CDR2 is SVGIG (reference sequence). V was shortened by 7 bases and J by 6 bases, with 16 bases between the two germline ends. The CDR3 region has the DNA TGTGCCTTTAACTGGCAGGGTCCCGAGCAGTACTTC. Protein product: CAFNWQGPEQYF.

The CDR3 sequence: CASSITGLNTEAFF. For the CDR3, the DNA is TGTGCCAGCAGCATAACAGGGCTGAACACTGAAGCTTTCTTT. The chain links TRBV27 to TRBJ1-1; a weak D match, TRBD1 (6 bases). The CDR3 runs to 14 residues. The V gene's germline CDR1 is MNHEY and CDR2 SMNVEV (reference sequence). Trimming removed 6 bases from V and 0 bases from J, with 11 bases in between.